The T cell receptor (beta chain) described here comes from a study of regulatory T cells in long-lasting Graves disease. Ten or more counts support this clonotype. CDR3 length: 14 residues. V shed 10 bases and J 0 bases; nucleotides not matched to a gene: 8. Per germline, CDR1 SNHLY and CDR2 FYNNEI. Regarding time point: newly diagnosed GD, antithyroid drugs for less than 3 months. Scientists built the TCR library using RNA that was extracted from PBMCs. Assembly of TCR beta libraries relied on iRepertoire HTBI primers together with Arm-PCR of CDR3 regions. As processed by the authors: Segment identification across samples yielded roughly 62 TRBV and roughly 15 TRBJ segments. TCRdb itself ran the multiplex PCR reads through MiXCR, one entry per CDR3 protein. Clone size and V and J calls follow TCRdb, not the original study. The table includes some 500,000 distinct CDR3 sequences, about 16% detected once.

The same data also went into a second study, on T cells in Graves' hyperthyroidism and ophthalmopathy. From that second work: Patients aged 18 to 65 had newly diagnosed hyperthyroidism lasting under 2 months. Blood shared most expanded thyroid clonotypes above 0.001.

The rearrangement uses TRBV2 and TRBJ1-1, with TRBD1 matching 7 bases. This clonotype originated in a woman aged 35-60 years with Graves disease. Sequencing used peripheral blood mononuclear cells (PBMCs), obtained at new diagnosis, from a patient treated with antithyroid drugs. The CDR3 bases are TGTGCCACCCCCAGGGGGGGGATGAACACTGAAGCTTTCTTT. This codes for CATPRGGMNTEAFF.